The clone carrying this TCR beta chain was observed once. The data derive from a study of shared clonotypes between healthy human individuals. Only in-frame clones appear in the TCRdb table, and some are missing; sequencing was by immunoSEQ multiplex PCR. This table holds approximately 100,000 clones, about 71% found once. Germline V gene sequence: CDR1 MDHEN, CDR2 SYDVKM. V lost 6 bases and J lost 5, with 23 bases in between. The CDR3 runs to 16 residues. The sequenced sample consisted of memory CD8+ T cells sorted from blood. Subset described: CD45RO+ cells pooled with CCR7-negative TemRA cells. J is TRBJ2-7 and V is TRBV28; no firm D call. This TCR was sampled from a woman aged 30 to 39 in good health. CDR3: CASSPFLLRSADEQYF. CDR3 in DNA: TGTGCCAGCAGCCCGTTCTTGTTGAGGTCCGCGGACGAGCAGTACTTC.